Below, 11 T cell receptor beta chains from the same sample are listed, as sequenced in a study of T cells in localized non-small cell lung cancer. Generated by immunoSEQ multiplex PCR, the TCRdb table keeps only in-frame clones and is missing some. The repertoire holds about 33,000 clones, with under 90% as singletons. The specimen was peripheral blood, collected before any cancer treatment. The receptors derive from a man aged 35-69 years with stage I lung adenocarcinoma.

The chain recombines TRBV15 with TRBJ2-7, with D perhaps assigned TRBD1 or TRBD2 (5 bases each). In germline, CDR1 is LNHNV, CDR2 YYDKDF (reference sequence). This CDR3 has 11 amino acids. V gave up 8 bases and J gave up 7 bases, with 12 bases separating them. The DNA of the CDR3 is TGTGCCACCTCAGGTGGGGGAGAGCAGTACTTC. Translation gives CATSGGGEQYF. The full variable domain, rest sourced from reference TRBV15 and TRBJ2-7, is DAMVIQNPRYQVTQFGKPVTLSCSQTLNHNVMYWYQQKSSQAPKLLFHYYDKDFNNEADTPDNFQSRRPNTSFCFLDIRSPGLGDTAMYLCATSGGGEQYFGPGTRLTVT.

This rearrangement joins TRBV6-5 to TRBJ1-2; D unresolved. The CDR3 covers 11 residues. The V and J ends lost 7 bases and 4 bases respectively, with 7 bases between them. Germline values: CDR1 MNHEY, CDR2 SVGAGI. The CDR3 reads CASKGSYGYTF. CDR3 DNA sequence: TGTGCCAGCAAAGGGAGCTATGGCTACACCTTC.

This chain links TRBV10-3 with TRBJ2-2; 8 bases match TRBD1. CDR1 is ENHRY and CDR2 is SYGVKD in the germline V gene. This CDR3 region has 18 residues. With 4 bases clipped from V and 0 bases from J, the junction kept 10 bases outside the gene matches. The CDR3 protein is CAISVRGQGTTNTGELFF. Here the CDR3 DNA reads TGTGCCATCAGTGTCAGAGGACAGGGTACTACGAACACCGGGGAGCTGTTTTTT.

This clone showed up just once. The gene calls are TRBV5-5 and TRBJ1-2; no clear D gene. V lost 0 bases and J lost 5, with 5 bases in between. Per germline, CDR1 SGHKS and CDR2 YYEKEE (reference sequence). This CDR3 region has 12 residues. CDR3 region: CASSLERYGYTF. The CDR3 region has the DNA TGTGCCAGCAGCTTGGAGCGGTATGGCTACACCTTC.

V gene TRBV19 combines with J gene TRBJ1-6, with 7 positions matching TRBD1. There are 20 residues in the CDR3. Losses at the gene ends were 0 bases for V and 8 bases for J; bases not matched to a gene: 19. Germline V gene lookup returns CDR1 LNHDA and CDR2 SQIVND (reference sequence). The CDR3 region is CASSIDIGQEWRPYHSPLHF. DNA of the CDR3: TGTGCCAGTAGTATAGATATCGGACAGGAGTGGAGGCCATACCATTCACCCCTCCACTTT.

This chain uses TRBV6-5 with TRBJ1-1; 7 positions agree with TRBD1. V lost 8 bases, J lost 5 bases, and 11 bases stayed unmatched. This CDR3 is 14 amino acids long. Germline loops: CDR1 MNHEY, CDR2 SVGAGI. CDR3 protein: CASGNRGPGTEAFF. The CDR3 region has the DNA TGTGCCAGCGGTAACAGGGGCCCGGGGACTGAAGCTTTCTTT.

The V call is TRBV6-1, the J call TRBJ2-3; perhaps TRBD2 as D (6 bases). Germline lookup yields CDR1 MNHNS and CDR2 SASEGT. Trimming left V 5 bases short and J 6 bases short, with 12 bases between. There are 13 residues in the CDR3. In DNA, the CDR3 is TGTGCCAGCAGTCGGGACTTTTCCGATACGCAGTATTTT. Protein product: CASSRDFSDTQYF.

About this clone: Other DNA sequences from this sample encode an identical CDR3 as well. The chain is built from TRBV6-5 and TRBJ1-1; D gene uncertain. V was pared by 3 bases and J by 1 base, with 6 bases between. This CDR3 spans 13 amino acids. The germline CDR1 and CDR2 sequences are MNHEY and SVGAGI. CDR3 protein: CASSYTGNTEAFF. As DNA, the CDR3 is TGTGCCAGCAGTTATACGGGGAACACTGAAGCTTTCTTT.

The chain has TRBV6-6 and TRBJ1-1, with TRBD1 identical over 8 bases. This CDR3 is built from 13 residues. Germline-derived CDR1 and CDR2 are MNHNY and SVGAGI (reference sequence). Trimming cost V 7 bases and J 5 bases; bases outside gene matches: 6. The CDR3 spells CASKGQGNTEAFF. The DNA of the CDR3 is TGTGCCAGCAAAGGACAGGGAAATACTGAAGCTTTCTTT.

In this sample, this clone turned up a few times. The chain uses TRBV18 and TRBJ1-5, with a possible D match to TRBD1 (5 bases). The CDR3 has 15 residues. Germline lookup yields CDR1 KGHSH and CDR2 LQKENI. V lost 4 bases to trimming and J lost 3 bases, with 13 bases between them. DNA for the CDR3: TGTGCCAGCTCACTAAACCAGGGTTCCAATCAGCCCCAGCATTTT. It specifies CASSLNQGSNQPQHF. The variable domain in full, completed from reference TRBV18 and TRBJ1-5, reads NAGVMQNPRHLVRRRGQEARLRCSPMKGHSHVYWYRQLPEEGLKFMVYLQKENIIDESGMPKERFSAEFPKEGPSILRIQQVVRGDSAAYFCASSLNQGSNQPQHFGDGTRLSIL.

The chain links TRBV19 to TRBJ1-3; TRBD1 might be the D (5 bases). V lost 10 bases and J lost 0, with 19 bases in between. From germline, CDR1 is LNHDA and CDR2 SQIVND (reference sequence). The CDR3 consists of 16 residues. The CDR3 region has the DNA TGTGCCACTACCCCGGGGGAGACTCTCTCTGGAAACACCATATATTTT. Its protein is CATTPGETLSGNTIYF.